This T cell receptor (beta chain) was profiled in a study of blood T cell repertoires in COVID-19. Sequencing used immunoSEQ multiplex PCR; TCRdb keeps in-frame clones, though not all of them. Among 90,000 to 130,000 clones listed, around 74% were seen once. This TCR was sampled from a woman aged 60-70 years with acute or convalescent COVID-19. Sequenced material: peripheral blood.

In nucleotides, the CDR3 is TGTGCCAGCAGTTCGGCCGGGACAGGGATCTATGGCTACACCTTC. Its protein is CASSSAGTGIYGYTF. This chain uses TRBV27 with TRBJ1-2, with 9 bases that match TRBD1. Germline assignment: CDR1 MNHEY and CDR2 SMNVEV (reference sequence). V dropped 4 bases and J dropped 4; count of bases not matched to a gene: 7. This CDR3 has 15 amino acids.